One sample yielded the 22 T cell receptor beta chains listed below, sequenced in a study of human T cells and chemical hapten exposure. TCRdb reprocessed the RACE reads via MiXCR and lists one record per CDR3 protein. The table includes 70,000 to 75,000 distinct CDR3 sequences, about 31% detected once. Time point in this sample: patch test 1, 2 weeks after DPC sensitization. Treatment indicated: therapeutic diphenylcyclopropenone sensitization with weekly scalp DPC. The sample was whole blood, taken in connection with sensitization to the hapten diphenylcyclopropenone (DPC). All receptors derive from a man aged 35-49 years with alopecia areata. Some clones in this sample may be carry-over from other donors' samples.

V gene TRBV20-1 combines with J gene TRBJ2-7, with D perhaps matching TRBD1 (6 bases). The V gene's germline CDR1 is DFQATT and CDR2 SNEGSKA (reference sequence). The CDR3 is made up of 14 amino acids. V shed 1 base and J shed 0 bases, with 10 bases lying between them. CDR3 nucleotide sequence: TGCAGTGCTAGAGGACAGGAGAACTCCTACGAGCAGTACTTC. The encoded protein is CSARGQENSYEQYF.

V and J are TRBV7-2 and TRBJ2-7, with 11 bases that match TRBD1. V was pared by 4 bases and J by 4 bases, with 3 bases of the junction left unmatched. Per the germline V gene, CDR1 is SGHTA and CDR2 is FQGNSA. CDR3 length: 14 residues. The CDR3 loop reads CASSSWDRGYEQYF. The CDR3 DNA is TGTGCCAGCAGCTCCTGGGACAGGGGGTACGAGCAGTACTTC. Looking up the rest from reference TRBV7-2 and TRBJ2-7 gives the full variable domain: GAGVSQSPSNKVTEKGKDVELRCDPISGHTALYWYRQSLGQGLEFLIYFQGNSAPDKSGLPSDRFSAERTGGSVSTLTIQRTQQEDSAVYLCASSSWDRGYEQYFGPGTRLTVT.

This clonotype was counted a single time. This chain links TRBV5-5 with TRBJ2-2, with no clear D. The V end lost 2 bases, the J end lost 6 bases, and 11 bases lay between the germline ends. The germline gives CDR1 SGHKS, CDR2 YYEKEE (reference sequence). This CDR3 region has 14 residues. CDR3: CASSLIGSAGELFF. The DNA of the CDR3 is TGTGCCAGCAGCTTAATAGGATCGGCCGGGGAGCTGTTTTTT.

The rearrangement links TRBV6-6 to TRBJ1-2; 8 positions agree with TRBD1. CDR1 is MNHNY and CDR2 is SVGAGI in the germline V gene (reference sequence). The CDR3 is 14 amino acids. The junction had 7 bases not matched to a gene; V was cut back by 2 bases and J by 8 bases. The CDR3 here is CASSYTTGEGGYTF. The CDR3, as DNA: TGTGCCAGCAGTTACACGACAGGGGAAGGCGGCTACACCTTC.

V usage is TRBV19 and J usage is TRBJ1-1; 7 nucleotides agree with TRBD1. Trimming took 7 bases from V and 1 from J; bases not matched to a gene: 6. CDR1 LNHDA and CDR2 SQIVND come from the germline V gene (reference sequence). This CDR3 has 14 residues. The CDR3: CASTRQGWNTEAFF. The CDR3 region has the DNA TGTGCCAGTACCAGACAGGGTTGGAACACTGAAGCTTTCTTT.

The sample holds a few counts of this clonotype. The chain recombines TRBV20-1 with TRBJ2-3, with 9 bases identical to TRBD2. The CDR3 contains 14 residues. Per the germline V gene, CDR1 is DFQATT and CDR2 is SNEGSKA (reference sequence). The V and J ends lost 5 bases and 0 bases, in that order; junction bases with no gene match: 3. CDR3 bases: TGCAGTGCTTCTAGCGGGACTAGCACAGATACGCAGTATTTT. It is translated as CSASSGTSTDTQYF.

The chain recombines TRBV5-1 with TRBJ2-7; no definite D call. The germline CDR1 and CDR2 sequences are SGHRS and YFSETQ. The CDR3 is made up of 15 amino acids. V was shortened by 0 bases and J by 7 bases, with 17 bases between the two germline ends. CDR3 sequence (DNA): TGCGCCAGCAGCTTGGCTTTGATTACTGGACGGGAGCAGTACTTC. It encodes CASSLALITGREQYF.

This chain links TRBV7-9 with TRBJ1-1; perhaps TRBD1 as D (6 bases). Germline values: CDR1 SEHNR, CDR2 FQNEAQ (reference sequence). There are 14 residues in the CDR3. Trimming stripped 6 bases from V and 1 base from J, with 12 bases between. In DNA form, the CDR3 reads TGTGCCAGCAGTCGAGGACAGACGAACACTGAAGCTTTCTTT. Translating gives CASSRGQTNTEAFF.

The gene calls are TRBV5-4 and TRBJ1-2; D is possibly TRBD1 (6 bases). V dropped 0 bases and J dropped 4 bases, with 16 bases sitting between them. Germline V gene sequence: CDR1 SGHNT, CDR2 YYREEE (reference sequence). This CDR3 contains 16 residues. The CDR3 region has the DNA TGTGCCAGCAGCTTGGCCGTCGGGGGGCAAGGCTATGGCTACACCTTC. Amino acids: CASSLAVGGQGYGYTF.

V is TRBV20-1 and J is TRBJ2-3; tentatively, D is TRBD2 (5 bases). Trimming removed 0 bases from V and 0 bases from J, with 13 bases in between. The CDR3 has 16 residues. Germline assignment: CDR1 DFQATT and CDR2 SNEGSKA (reference sequence). The CDR3 loop is CSAREDLAVSTDTQYF. DNA for the CDR3: TGCAGTGCTAGAGAAGATCTAGCAGTTAGCACAGATACGCAGTATTTT.

The genes are TRBV27 and TRBJ2-3; no reliable D call. Germline V gene sequence: CDR1 MNHEY, CDR2 SMNVEV (reference sequence). CDR3 size: 12 residues. Trimming removed 7 bases from V and 2 bases from J, with 7 bases in between. The CDR3 DNA is TGTGCCAGCAAAAGCTTCACAGATACGCAGTATTTT. Translating gives CASKSFTDTQYF.

This clonotype was seen a handful of times. The CDR3 protein is CASSPGTGNVGEQFF. The CDR3 region has the DNA TGTGCCAGCAGTCCCGGGACAGGGAATGTTGGTGAGCAGTTCTTC. The rearrangement links TRBV12-3 or TRBV12-4 to TRBJ2-1; TRBD1 matches 9 bases. V gave up 5 bases and J gave up 9 bases; unmatched junction bases: 11. The CDR3 has 15 amino acids.

The sample holds a few counts of this clonotype. The chain couples TRBV2 to TRBJ1-3; no firm D call. Germline assignment: CDR1 SNHLY and CDR2 FYNNEI. The CDR3 is made up of 12 amino acids. Trimming cost V 2 bases and J 10 bases, with 9 bases left between them. CDR3 amino acids: CASSERGETIYF. The CDR3 DNA reads TGTGCCAGCAGTGAACGCGGGGAAACCATATATTTT.

The sample holds a few counts of this clonotype. The rearrangement uses TRBV28 and TRBJ2-3; TRBD2 is a possible D gene (6 bases). Trimming left V 5 bases short and J 1 base short, with 13 bases between. The germline gives CDR1 MDHEN, CDR2 SYDVKM. The CDR3 extends over 15 amino acids. The CDR3 reads CASSTRRAGTDTQYF. Written as DNA, the CDR3 is TGTGCCAGCAGTACCAGGAGGGCCGGCACAGATACGCAGTATTTT.

This clonotype was counted between two and nine times. The J gene is TRBJ1-1, the V gene TRBV20-1, with D perhaps matching TRBD1 (5 bases). This CDR3 region has 14 residues. CDR1 and CDR2 (germline): DFQATT, SNEGSKA (reference sequence). Trimming shortened V by 5 bases and J by 6 bases, and 19 bases separated the two germline ends. The CDR3 region is CSAPLQVAIPEAFF. The DNA of the CDR3 is TGCAGTGCTCCCCTACAGGTCGCTATTCCTGAAGCTTTCTTT.

The chain combines TRBV7-9 with TRBJ1-1, with TRBD1 as a possible D gene (5 bases). CDR3 length: 12 residues. Germline lookup yields CDR1 SEHNR and CDR2 FQNEAQ (reference sequence). The CDR3 DNA reads as TGTGCAATATTTGCGGGGGGAGAAGCGGCTTTCTTT. It specifies CAIFAGGEAAFF.

This chain links TRBV29-1 with TRBJ2-1; TRBD1 agrees at 11 bases. Unmatched junction bases numbered 2, after V lost 6 bases and J lost 4 bases. CDR3 length equals 13 residues. CDR1 and CDR2 (germline): SQVTM, ANQGSEA. The DNA for the CDR3 is TGCAGCGTCGGACAGGGGGCTTACAATGAGCAGTTCTTC. This gives the protein CSVGQGAYNEQFF.

The J gene is TRBJ1-4, the V gene TRBV6-6; 9 nucleotides line up with TRBD1. The CDR3 loop spans 14 amino acids. Germline-derived CDR1 and CDR2 are MNHNY and SVGAGI (reference sequence). Trimming at V came to 6 bases and at J to 5 bases, leaving 4 bases not matched to a gene. The CDR3, as DNA: TGTGCCAGCAGACTACAGGGGGCGAATGAAAAACTGTTTTTT. Translating gives CASRLQGANEKLFF.

The V gene is TRBV15, the J gene TRBJ1-2; 8 bases line up with TRBD1. This CDR3 has 14 amino acids. The V and J ends lost 1 base and 6 bases, in that order; junction bases with no gene match: 4. Germline assignment: CDR1 LNHNV and CDR2 YYDKDF (reference sequence). CDR3 bases: TGTGCCACCAGCAGAGTTCAGGGGGCGCATGGCTACACCTTC. Translation gives CATSRVQGAHGYTF.

The genes are TRBV4-1 and TRBJ1-4; D is unclear. The CDR3 has 17 residues. Trimming took off 2 bases at V and 0 bases at J, with 13 bases between the two ends. Per the germline V gene, CDR1 is MGHRA and CDR2 is YSYEKL. The CDR3 DNA reads as TGCGCCAGCAGCCAACAGGACGGGAAGACAACTAATGAAAAACTGTTTTTT. Its protein product is CASSQQDGKTTNEKLFF.

The chain uses TRBV6-4 and TRBJ2-2, with D unresolved. Germline values: CDR1 MRHNA, CDR2 SNTAGT. The V and J ends lost 2 bases and 2 bases respectively, with 0 bases between them. This CDR3 spans 12 amino acids. The CDR3 here is CASSDNTGELFF. CDR3 in DNA: TGTGCCAGCAGTGACAACACCGGGGAGCTGTTTTTT.

The table lists this clonotype with a few counts. V and J are TRBV2 and TRBJ1-2, with D perhaps matching TRBD1 (6 bases). The CDR3 runs 16 residues. V shed 6 bases and J shed 4 bases, with 21 bases lying between them. The germline CDR1 and CDR2 sequences are SNHLY and FYNNEI. The CDR3 nucleotides are TGTGCCAGCAGGCCGGTGATGGGGCAGGGGACCTATGGCTACACCTTC. Translated, it gives CASRPVMGQGTYGYTF.